Below are 4 T cell receptor beta chains sequenced from a single sample in a study of blood T cell repertoires in COVID-19. Sequencing used immunoSEQ multiplex PCR; TCRdb keeps in-frame clones, though not all of them. The table records some 240,000 clones, approximately 82% of them present only once. Sample: peripheral blood. Receptors originate from a woman aged 35 to 49 who had recovered from COVID-19.

This clone has just one count. This sequence joins TRBV10-3 and TRBJ1-6; 8 positions agree with TRBD1. Germline assignment: CDR1 ENHRY and CDR2 SYGVKD. The V segment lost 5 bases and the J segment 6 bases; nucleotides outside the gene matches: 6. There are 15 residues in the CDR3. CDR3 amino acids: CAISNQGAFNSPLHF. CDR3 DNA: TGTGCCATCAGTAATCAGGGGGCATTTAATTCACCCCTCCACTTT.

The chain uses TRBV2 and TRBJ2-5, with 7 bases matching TRBD1. Trimming at V came to 7 bases and at J to 4 bases, leaving 9 bases not matched to a gene. CDR1 SNHLY and CDR2 FYNNEI come from the germline V gene. The CDR3 has 14 residues. The CDR3 is CASNYLGQLETQYF. The CDR3 nucleotides read TGTGCCAGCAATTACTTGGGACAGTTAGAGACCCAGTACTTC.

The chain is built from TRBV7-2 and TRBJ1-2; 12 nucleotides line up with TRBD1. V gave up 4 bases and J gave up 4 bases; unmatched junction bases: 16. Germline CDR1 SGHTA, CDR2 FQGNSA. The CDR3 spans 19 residues. CDR3 bases: TGTGCCAGCAGCTCTACCTCCCGGGACAGGGGGCGCGGGGGCTATGGCTACACCTTC. This translates into CASSSTSRDRGRGGYGYTF.

The rearrangement links TRBV5-6 to TRBJ2-5, with D possibly matching TRBD1 (5 bases). The CDR3 loop spans 15 amino acids. The V and J ends lost 1 base and 2 bases respectively, with 12 bases between them. Germline V CDR1 and CDR2: SGHDT, YYEEEE. The CDR3 spells CASSLIDSSQETQYF. The CDR3 nucleotides are TGTGCCAGCAGCTTGATCGACAGCTCACAAGAGACCCAGTACTTC. Variable domain in full (rest from reference TRBV5-6 and TRBJ2-5): DAGVTQSPTHLIKTRGQQVTLRCSPKSGHDTVSWYQQALGQGPQFIFQYYEEEERQRGNFPDRFSGHQFPNYSSELNVNALLLGDSALYLCASSLIDSSQETQYFGPGTRLLVL.